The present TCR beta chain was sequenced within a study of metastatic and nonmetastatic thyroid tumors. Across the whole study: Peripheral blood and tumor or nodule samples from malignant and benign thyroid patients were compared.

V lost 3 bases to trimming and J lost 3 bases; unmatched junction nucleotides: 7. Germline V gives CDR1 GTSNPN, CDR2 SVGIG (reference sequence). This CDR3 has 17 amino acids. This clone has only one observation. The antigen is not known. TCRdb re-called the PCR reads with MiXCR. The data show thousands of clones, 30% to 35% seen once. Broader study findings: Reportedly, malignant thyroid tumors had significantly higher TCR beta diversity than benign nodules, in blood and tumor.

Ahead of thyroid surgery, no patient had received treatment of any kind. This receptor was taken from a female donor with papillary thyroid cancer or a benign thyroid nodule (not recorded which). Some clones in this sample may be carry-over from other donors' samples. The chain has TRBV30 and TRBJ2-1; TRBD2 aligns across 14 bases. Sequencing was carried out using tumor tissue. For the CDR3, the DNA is TGTGCCTGGAGGGGGGGACTAGCGGGAGTCAGCTACAATGAGCAGTTCTTC. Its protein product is CAWRGGLAGVSYNEQFF.